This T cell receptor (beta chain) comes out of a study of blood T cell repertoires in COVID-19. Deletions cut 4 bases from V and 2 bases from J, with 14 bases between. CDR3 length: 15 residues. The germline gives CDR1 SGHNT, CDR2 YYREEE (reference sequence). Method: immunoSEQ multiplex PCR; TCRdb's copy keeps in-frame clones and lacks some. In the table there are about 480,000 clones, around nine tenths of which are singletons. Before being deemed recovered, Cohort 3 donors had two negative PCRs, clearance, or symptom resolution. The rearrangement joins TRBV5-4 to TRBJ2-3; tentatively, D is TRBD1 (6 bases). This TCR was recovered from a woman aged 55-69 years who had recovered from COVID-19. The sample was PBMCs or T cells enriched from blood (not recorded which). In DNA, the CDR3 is TGTGCCAGCAGCCGCGCAGGGGTCCCCACAGATACGCAGTATTTT. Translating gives CASSRAGVPTDTQYF.